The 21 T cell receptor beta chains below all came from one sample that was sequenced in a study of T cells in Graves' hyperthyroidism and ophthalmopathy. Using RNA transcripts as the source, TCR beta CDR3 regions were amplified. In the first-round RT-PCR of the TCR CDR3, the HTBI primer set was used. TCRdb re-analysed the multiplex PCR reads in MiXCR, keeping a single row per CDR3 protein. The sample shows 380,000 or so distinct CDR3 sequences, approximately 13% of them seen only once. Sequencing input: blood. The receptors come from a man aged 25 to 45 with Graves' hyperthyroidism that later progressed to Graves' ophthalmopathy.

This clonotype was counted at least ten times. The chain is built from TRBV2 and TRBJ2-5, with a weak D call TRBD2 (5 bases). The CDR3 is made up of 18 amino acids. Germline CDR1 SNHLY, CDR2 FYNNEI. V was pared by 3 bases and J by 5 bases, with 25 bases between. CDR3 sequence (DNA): TGTGCCAGCAGTGAGGGGTTGGTAGCGTCCGCTACGGGGGAGACCCAGTACTTC. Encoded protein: CASSEGLVASATGETQYF.

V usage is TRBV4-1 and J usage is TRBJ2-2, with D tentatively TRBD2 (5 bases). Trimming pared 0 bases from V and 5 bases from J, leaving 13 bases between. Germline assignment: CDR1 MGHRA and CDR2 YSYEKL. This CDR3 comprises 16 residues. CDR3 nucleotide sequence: TGCGCCAGCAGCCAAGATTTCGAGCGGTGGACCGGGGAGCTGTTTTTT. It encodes CASSQDFERWTGELFF.

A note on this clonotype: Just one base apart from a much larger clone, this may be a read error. CDR3 sequence: CSARRGDYGYTF. The CDR3 region has the DNA TGCAGTGCTAGGAGGGGGGACTATGGCTACACCTTC. The V gene is TRBV20-1, the J gene TRBJ1-2; D may be TRBD1 (6 bases). The V gene lost 3 bases and the J gene lost 3 bases, with 8 bases spanning the gap. The CDR3 has 12 amino acids. The germline gives CDR1 DFQATT, CDR2 SNEGSKA (reference sequence).

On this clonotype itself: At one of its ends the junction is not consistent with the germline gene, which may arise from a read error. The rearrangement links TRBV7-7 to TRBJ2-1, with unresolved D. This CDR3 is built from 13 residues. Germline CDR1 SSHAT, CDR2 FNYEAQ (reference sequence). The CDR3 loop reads CASSFPGSNEQFF. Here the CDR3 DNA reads TGTGCTAGCAGCTTCCCGGGTTCGAATGAGCAGTTCTTC.

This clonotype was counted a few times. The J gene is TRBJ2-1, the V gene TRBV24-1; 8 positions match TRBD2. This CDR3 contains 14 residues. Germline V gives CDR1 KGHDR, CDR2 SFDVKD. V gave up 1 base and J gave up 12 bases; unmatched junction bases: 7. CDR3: CATSDLLASGGQFF. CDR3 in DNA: TGTGCCACCAGTGATTTATTAGCCAGCGGGGGGCAGTTCTTC.

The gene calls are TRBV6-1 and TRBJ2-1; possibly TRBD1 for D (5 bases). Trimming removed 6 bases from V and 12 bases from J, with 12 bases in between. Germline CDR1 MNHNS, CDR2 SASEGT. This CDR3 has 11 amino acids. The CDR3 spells CASRDKEWQFF. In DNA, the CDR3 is TGTGCCAGCAGGGACAAAGAATGGCAGTTCTTC.

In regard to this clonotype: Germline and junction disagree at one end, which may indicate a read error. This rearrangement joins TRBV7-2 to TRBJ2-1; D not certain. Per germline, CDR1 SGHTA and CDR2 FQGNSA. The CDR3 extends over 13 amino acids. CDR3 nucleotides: TGTGCCAGCAGCTTAGAACCTACTGCACAGCTGTACTTC. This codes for CASSLEPTAQLYF.

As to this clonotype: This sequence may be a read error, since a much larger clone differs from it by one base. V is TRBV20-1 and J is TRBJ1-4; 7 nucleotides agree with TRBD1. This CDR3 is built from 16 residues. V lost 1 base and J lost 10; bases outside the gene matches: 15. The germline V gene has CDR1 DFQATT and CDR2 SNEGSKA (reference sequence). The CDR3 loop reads CSARGRGKGVDGKLFF. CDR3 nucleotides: TGCAGTGCTAGAGGCAGGGGGAAGGGGGTAGATGGAAAACTGTTTTTT.

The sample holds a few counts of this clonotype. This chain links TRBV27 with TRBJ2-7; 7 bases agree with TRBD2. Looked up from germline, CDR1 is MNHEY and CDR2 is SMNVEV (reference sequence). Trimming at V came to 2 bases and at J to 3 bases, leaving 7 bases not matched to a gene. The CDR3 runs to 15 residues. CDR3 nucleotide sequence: TGTGCCAGCAGTTTAGGGAGGGGCCTCGGCTACGAGCAGTACTTC. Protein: CASSLGRGLGYEQYF.

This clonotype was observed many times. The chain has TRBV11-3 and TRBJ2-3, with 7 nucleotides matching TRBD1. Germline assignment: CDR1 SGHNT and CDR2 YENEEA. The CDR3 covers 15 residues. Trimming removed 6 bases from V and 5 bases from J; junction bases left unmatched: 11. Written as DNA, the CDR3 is TGTGCCAGCAGGCGAAGAGACAGGGCTGAAGATACGCAGTATTTT. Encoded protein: CASRRRDRAEDTQYF.

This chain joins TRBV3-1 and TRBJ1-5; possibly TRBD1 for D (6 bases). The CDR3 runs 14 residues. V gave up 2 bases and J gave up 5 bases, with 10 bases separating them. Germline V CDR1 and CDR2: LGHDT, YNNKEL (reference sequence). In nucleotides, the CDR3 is TGTGCCAGCAGCCAAAGACAGGATCATCAGCCCCAGCATTTT. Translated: CASSQRQDHQPQHF.

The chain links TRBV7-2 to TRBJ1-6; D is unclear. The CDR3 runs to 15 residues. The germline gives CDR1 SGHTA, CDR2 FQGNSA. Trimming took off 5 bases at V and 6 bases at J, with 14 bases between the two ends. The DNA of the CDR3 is TGTGCCAGCAGCCCCAGTAGGTGGAGTAATTCACCCCTCCACTTT. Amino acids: CASSPSRWSNSPLHF.

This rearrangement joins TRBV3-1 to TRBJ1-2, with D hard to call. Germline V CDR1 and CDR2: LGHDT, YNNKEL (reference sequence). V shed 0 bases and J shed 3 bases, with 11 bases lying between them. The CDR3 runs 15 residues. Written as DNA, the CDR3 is TGTGCCAGCAGCCAAGACCTGAGCAGTTACTATGGCTACACCTTC. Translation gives CASSQDLSSYYGYTF.

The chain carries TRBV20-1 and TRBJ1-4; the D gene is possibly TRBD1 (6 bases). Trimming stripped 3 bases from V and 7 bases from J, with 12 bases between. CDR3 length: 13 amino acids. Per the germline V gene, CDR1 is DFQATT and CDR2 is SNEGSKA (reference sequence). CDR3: CSASQGTGEKLFF. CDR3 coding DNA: TGCAGTGCTAGTCAGGGGACTGGTGAAAAACTGTTTTTT.

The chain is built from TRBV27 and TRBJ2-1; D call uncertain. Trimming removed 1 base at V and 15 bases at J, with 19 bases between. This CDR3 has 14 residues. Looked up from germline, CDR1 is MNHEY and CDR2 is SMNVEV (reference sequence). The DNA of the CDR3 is TGTGCCAGCAGTTTATATTCCCAAACGCGGAGAGTGTTCTTC. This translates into CASSLYSQTRRVFF.

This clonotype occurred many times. CDR3 coding DNA: TGTGCCTGGAGGATGAACACTGAAGCTTTCTTT. This codes for CAWRMNTEAFF. This rearrangement joins TRBV30 to TRBJ1-1; no definite D call. CDR3 length equals 11 residues. CDR1 is GTSNPN, CDR2 SVGIG, per germline (reference sequence). The V and J ends lost 3 bases and 0 bases respectively, with 2 bases between them.

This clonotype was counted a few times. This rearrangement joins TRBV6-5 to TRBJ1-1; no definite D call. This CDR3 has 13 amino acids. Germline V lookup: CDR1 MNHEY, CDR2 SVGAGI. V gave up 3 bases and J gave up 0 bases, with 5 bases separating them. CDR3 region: CASSYELNTEAFF. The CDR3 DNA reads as TGTGCCAGCAGTTATGAATTGAACACTGAAGCTTTCTTT.

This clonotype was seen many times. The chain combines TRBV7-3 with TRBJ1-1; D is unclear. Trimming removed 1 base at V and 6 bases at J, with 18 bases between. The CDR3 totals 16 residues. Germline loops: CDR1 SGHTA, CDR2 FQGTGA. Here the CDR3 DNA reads TGTGCCAGCAGCTTAATCAAGAAGGCCCCGGCAGCTGAAGCTTTCTTT. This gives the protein CASSLIKKAPAAEAFF.

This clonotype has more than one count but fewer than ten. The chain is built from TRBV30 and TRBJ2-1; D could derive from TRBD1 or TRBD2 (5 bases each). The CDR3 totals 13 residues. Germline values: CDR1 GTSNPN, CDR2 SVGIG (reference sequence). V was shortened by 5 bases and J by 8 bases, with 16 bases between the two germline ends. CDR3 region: CAWERDVGDEQFF. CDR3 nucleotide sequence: TGTGCCTGGGAAAGGGACGTGGGGGATGAGCAGTTCTTC.

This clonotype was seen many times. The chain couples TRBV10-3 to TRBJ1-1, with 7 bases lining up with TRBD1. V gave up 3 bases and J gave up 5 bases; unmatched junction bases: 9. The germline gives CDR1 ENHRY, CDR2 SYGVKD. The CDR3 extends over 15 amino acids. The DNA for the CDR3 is TGTGCCATCAGTGATCCCCGACAGGGCGGGACTGAAGCTTTCTTT. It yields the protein CAISDPRQGGTEAFF.

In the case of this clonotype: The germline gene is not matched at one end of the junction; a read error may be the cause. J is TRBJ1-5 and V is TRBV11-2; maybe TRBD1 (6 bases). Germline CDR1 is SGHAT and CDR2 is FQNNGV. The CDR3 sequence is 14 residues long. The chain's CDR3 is CASSLDRGGQPEHF. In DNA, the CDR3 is TGTGCCAGCAGCTTAGATCGGGGCGGACAGCCCGAGCATTTT. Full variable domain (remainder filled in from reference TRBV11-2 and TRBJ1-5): EAGVAQSPRYKIIEKRQSVAFWCNPISGHATLYWYQQILGQGPKLLIQFQNNGVVDDSQLPKDRFSAERLKGVDSTLKIQPAKLEDSAVYLCASSLDRGGQPEHFGDGTRLSIL.